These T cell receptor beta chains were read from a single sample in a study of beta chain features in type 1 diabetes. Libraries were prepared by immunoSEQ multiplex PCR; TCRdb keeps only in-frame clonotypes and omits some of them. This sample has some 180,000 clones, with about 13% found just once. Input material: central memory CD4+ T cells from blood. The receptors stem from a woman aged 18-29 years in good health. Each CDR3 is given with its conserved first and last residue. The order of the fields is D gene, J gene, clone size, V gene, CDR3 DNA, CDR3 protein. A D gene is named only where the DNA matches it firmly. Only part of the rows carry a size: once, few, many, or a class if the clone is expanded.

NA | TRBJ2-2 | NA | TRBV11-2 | TGTGCCAGCAGCTTAGATGTAGGGGCCGTTAACACCGGGGAGCTGTTTTTT | CASSLDVGAVNTGELFF
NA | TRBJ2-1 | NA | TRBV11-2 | TGTGCCAGCAGCTTATCTGGGGGGAGCTCCTACAATGAGCAGTTCTTC | CASSLSGGSSYNEQFF
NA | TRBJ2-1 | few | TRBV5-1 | TGCGCCAGCGCTCAATGGGCCGGATCCTACAATGAGCAGTTCTTC | CASAQWAGSYNEQFF
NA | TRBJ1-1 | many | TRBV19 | TGTGCCAGTAGTATAGTTAAGACTGTGAACACTGAAGCTTTCTTT | CASSIVKTVNTEAFF
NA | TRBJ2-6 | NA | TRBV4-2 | TGTGCCAGCAGCCAAGATGCCAGGGCATCATTAGGCCCTGGGGCCAACGTCCTGACTTTC | CASSQDARASLGPGANVLTF
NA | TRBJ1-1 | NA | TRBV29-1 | TGCAGCGTTGAATGGGGCAGGGTCACTGAAGCTTTCTTT | CSVEWGRVTEAFF
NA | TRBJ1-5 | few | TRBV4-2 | TGTGCCAGCAGCCAAGGCGGGGGTCAGCCCCAGCATTTT | CASSQGGGQPQHF
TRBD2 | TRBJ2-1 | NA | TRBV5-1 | TGCGCCAGCAGCTTGGTTTCTAGCGGTCCCTACAATGAGCAGTTCTTC | CASSLVSSGPYNEQFF
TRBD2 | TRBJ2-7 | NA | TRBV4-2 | TGTGCCAGCAGCCAACGACTAGCGGACTCCTACGAGCAGTACTTC | CASSQRLADSYEQYF
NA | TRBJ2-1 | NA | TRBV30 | TGTGCCTGGAGTGTACGAGGGTCGGGCGAGCAGTTCTTC | CAWSVRGSGEQFF
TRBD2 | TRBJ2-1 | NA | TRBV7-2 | TGTGCCAGCAGCTTAGCTAGCGGGATTTACAATGAGCAGTTCTTC | CASSLASGIYNEQFF
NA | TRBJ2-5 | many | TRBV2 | TGTGCCAGCAGTGCTAGAGGGAATTCGAAAGAGACCCAGTACTTC | CASSARGNSKETQYF
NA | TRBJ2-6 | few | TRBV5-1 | TGCGCCAGCAGCTTGTCCAATGGGGCCAACGTCCTGACTTTC | CASSLSNGANVLTF
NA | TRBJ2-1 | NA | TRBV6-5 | TGTGCCAGCAGTAACAGGCTTTCTTCGGACAATGAGCAGTTCTTC | CASSNRLSSDNEQFF
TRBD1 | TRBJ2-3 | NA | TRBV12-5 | TGTGCTAGTGCCACGGGACAGGGAAGCGATACGCAGTATTTT | CASATGQGSDTQYF
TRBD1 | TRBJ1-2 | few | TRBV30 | TGTGCCTGGAGCTCGGACAGGGCCAACTATGGCTACACCTTC | CAWSSDRANYGYTF
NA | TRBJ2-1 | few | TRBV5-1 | TGCGCCAGCAGCTTGGAAGCGTTGTCGTACAATGAGCAGTTCTTC | CASSLEALSYNEQFF
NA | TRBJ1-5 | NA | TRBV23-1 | TGCGCCCTACTCGCGGGGGTGGGGCGCAATCAGCCCCAGCATTTT | CALLAGVGRNQPQHF
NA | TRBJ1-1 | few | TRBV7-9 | TGTGCCAGCAGCTTAGGGCAGAACACTGAAGCTTTCTTT | CASSLGQNTEAFF
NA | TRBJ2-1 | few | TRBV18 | TGTGCCAGCTCACCGGACAGCAATGAGCAGTTCTTC | CASSPDSNEQFF
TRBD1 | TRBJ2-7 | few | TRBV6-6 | TGTGCCAGCAGTCTACAGGGGACAGGGACTTACGAGCAGTACTTC | CASSLQGTGTYEQYF
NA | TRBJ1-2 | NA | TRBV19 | TGTGCCAGTAGTCGCCCGACGAGGGACTATGGCTACACCTTC | CASSRPTRDYGYTF
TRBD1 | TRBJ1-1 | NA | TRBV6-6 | TGTGCCAGCAGTAGGAACGGACAGGGGAACACTGAAGCTTTCTTT | CASSRNGQGNTEAFF
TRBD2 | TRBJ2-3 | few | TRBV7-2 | TGTGCCAGCAGCGCCGGACTAGATCCAGATACGCAGTATTTT | CASSAGLDPDTQYF
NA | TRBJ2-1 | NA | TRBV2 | TGTGCCAGCAGTGAACGTAGGGGGTACAATGAGCAGTTCTTC | CASSERRGYNEQFF
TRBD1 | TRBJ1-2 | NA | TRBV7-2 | TGTGCCAGCAGCTTCGGACAGGGGAATGGCTACACCTTC | CASSFGQGNGYTF
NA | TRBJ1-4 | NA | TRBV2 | TGTGCCAGCAGGAAGACATCAACTAATGAAAAACTGTTTTTT | CASRKTSTNEKLFF
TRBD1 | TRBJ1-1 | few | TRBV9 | TGTGCCAGCAGCGTCGACAGGGAAGGGGCTTTCTTT | CASSVDREGAFF
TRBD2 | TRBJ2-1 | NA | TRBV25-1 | TGTGCCAGCAGTGGAGCGGGAGGCTCCTACAATGAGCAGTTCTTC | CASSGAGGSYNEQFF
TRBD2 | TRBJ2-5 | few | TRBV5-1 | TGCGCCAGCAGCTTGAGCGGGAAAGAGACCCAGTACTTC | CASSLSGKETQYF
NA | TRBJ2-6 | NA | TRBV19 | TGTGCCAGCGGGGTCTCTGGGGCCAACGTCCTGACTTTC | CASGVSGANVLTF
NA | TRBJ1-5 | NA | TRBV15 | TGTGCCACCAGCTTGGGGGGGCATCAGCCCCAGCATTTT | CATSLGGHQPQHF
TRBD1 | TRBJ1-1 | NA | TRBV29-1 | TGCAGCGTTGAGCCGACAGGGCCCACTGAAGCTTTCTTT | CSVEPTGPTEAFF
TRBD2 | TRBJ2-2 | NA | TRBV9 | TGTGCCAGCAGCGTTCGGACTAGCTTTGACGGGGAGCTGTTTTTT | CASSVRTSFDGELFF
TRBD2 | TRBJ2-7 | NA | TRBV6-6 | TGTGCCAGCAGTTACTTTGCCAGCGGGACCCCCTACGAGCAGTACTTC | CASSYFASGTPYEQYF
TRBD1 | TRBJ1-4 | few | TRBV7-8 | TGTGCCAGCAGCTTATCTCAAGGGGGCAGTGAAAAACTGTTTTTT | CASSLSQGGSEKLFF
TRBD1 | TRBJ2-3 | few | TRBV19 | TGTGCCAGTAGCTTCCGACAGGGATCCCAGTATTTT | CASSFRQGSQYF
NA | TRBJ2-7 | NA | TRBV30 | TGTGCCTGGAGTATCGACAGCGAGCAGTACTTC | CAWSIDSEQYF
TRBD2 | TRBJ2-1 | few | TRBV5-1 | TGCGCCAGCAGCTCAACGACTAGCGGGAGGTACAATGAGCAGTTCTTC | CASSSTTSGRYNEQFF